The source of this T cell receptor beta chain is a study of T cells in Graves' hyperthyroidism and ophthalmopathy (dated by TCRdb to between 2017 and 2020). In terms of the full investigation: Peripheral blood samples were taken at initial diagnosis, before any treatment was given. TCR V-J signatures able to tell the groups apart were searched for in a discovery cohort of 90 to 100 patients, of whom roughly 42 had Graves' ophthalmopathy and 55 to 60 had stable Graves' hyperthyroidism. Whether ophthalmopathy could be predicted prospectively was tested in an independent validation cohort made up of roughly 19 hyperthyroidism patients plus 17 patients who later progressed to ophthalmopathy. The 100 or so discovery patients were randomly divided into training and test sets at a 7:3 ratio. In more than 5 Graves' hyperthyroidism patients, the study also compared T-cell repertoires from thyroid tissue with T-cell repertoires from blood. After blood sampling, hyperthyroidism patients were treated with methimazole at a starting dose of 30 mg daily, and ophthalmopathy patients were treated with high-dose intravenous methylprednisolone. The paper describes TCR Vbeta CDR3 sequencing of fewer than 150 peripheral blood samples, made up of 43 ophthalmopathy patients, more than 70 hyperthyroidism patients and roughly 17 progressor patients. The full study reports these points: In validation, the model predicted progression to ophthalmopathy a median of 6.5 months before onset, with about 70% sensitivity and roughly 73% specificity. Most expanded thyroid clonotypes (frequency above 0.001) were also found in blood, which suggests that blood repertoires may mirror thyroid immune responses. Ophthalmopathy was separated from stable hyperthyroidism by a 13 V-J signature model, with around 88% sensitivity and roughly 81% specificity obtained in cross-validation and 80%/75% obtained in testing. No statistical method was used to set the sample size in advance, and investigators knew the group allocation.

Amplification of TCR beta CDR3 regions was carried out from RNA transcripts. The TCR CDR3 was subjected to a first round of RT-PCR using the HTBI primer set and the Qiagen OneStep RT-PCR kit. A second multiplex PCR round built the libraries, followed by size selection and purification. Libraries were sequenced paired-end with 100 bp reads on an Illumina HiSeq2000. The study's processing was this. SOAPnuke was used to process the raw data, removing reads that contained adapters or uncalled bases, had a mean Phred below 15, or lacked an exact match to the constant primer or identifier. COPE v1.2.5 was used to merge the high-quality paired reads, and each unique nucleotide sequence was defined as a clonotype. MiTCR v1.1 was used to align clonotypes to the IMGT TRBV, TRBD and TRBJ reference segments. Only V-J combinations with frequency above 0.0001, covering approximately 99% of repertoires, were analysed. A TCS score was defined as the ratio of F50 (clonal expansion) to E x V (chaos), with BLOSUM62-based TCRdist applied between CDR3 peptides within each V-J. Welch's t-statistics and random forest reduced roughly 530 V-J features to fewer than 15, which were used in a naive Bayes classifier (R e1071). TCRdb itself trimmed the public reads at Q25 with fastp, ran MiXCR and retained productive beta chains. Rows matching on CDR3 protein sequence are summarized as one entry with the most common DNA and genes. The V and J calls here are based on TCRdb, not the publication. This sample has fewer than 900,000 distinct CDR3 sequences in its table, and about a sixth of those were observed once. The ten most abundant clones make up approximately 8.4% of the sample.

Stable Graves' hyperthyroidism was defined as the absence of progression to ophthalmopathy over 18 months of follow-up. Hyperthyroidism patients were aged 18 to 65 years and newly diagnosed, with disease duration of less than 2 months. Patients with uncontrolled infections, other autoimmune diseases, pregnancy or lactation were excluded. Diagnoses relied on clinical symptoms, serum thyroxine and TRAb, thyroid ultrasound and orbital computed tomography. PBMCs were separated from approximately 9.9 ml of fresh peripheral blood using Ficoll-Paque density gradient centrifugation. Total RNA was extracted using Trizol reagent, and RNA quality was assessed on an Agilent 2100 Bioanalyzer. The CDR3 has 15 amino acids, counting the end cysteine and phenylalanine. Only the CDR3 portion is preserved as DNA: 45 bases, with reading frame beginning at the first base. From V the trimming removes 1 base and from J it removes 6 bases, while the gene matches leave 4 bases of the junction unaccounted for. Looking up the germline V gene (reference sequence) yields CDR1 LNHDA and CDR2 SQIVND.

Worth noting for this clonotype: Its antigen is not yet known. Per-nucleotide qualities are absent, and no much larger clonotype sits a single base away.

The sequence was collected from a man aged 18 to 29 with Graves' hyperthyroidism. The specimen sequenced was blood. This chain is built from TRBV19 and TRBJ2-1; TRBD2 agrees with 9 junctional bases. The CDR3 protein: CASSIGSGSVNEQFF. The DNA is as follows: TGTGCCAGTAGTATAGGTAGCGGGAGTGTCAATGAGCAGTTCTTC.